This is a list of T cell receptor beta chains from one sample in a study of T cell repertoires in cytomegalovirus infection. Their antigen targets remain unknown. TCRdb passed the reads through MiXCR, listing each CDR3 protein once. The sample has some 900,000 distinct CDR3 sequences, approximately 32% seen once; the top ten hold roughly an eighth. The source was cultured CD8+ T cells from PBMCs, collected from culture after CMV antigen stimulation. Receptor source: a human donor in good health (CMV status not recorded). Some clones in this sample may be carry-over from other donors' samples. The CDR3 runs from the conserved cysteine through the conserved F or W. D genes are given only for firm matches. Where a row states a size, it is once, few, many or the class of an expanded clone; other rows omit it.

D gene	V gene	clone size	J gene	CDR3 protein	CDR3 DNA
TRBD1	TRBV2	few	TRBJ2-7	CASGYSGTGSSYEQYF	TGTGCCAGCGGATACTCCGGGACAGGGAGCTCCTACGAGCAGTACTTC
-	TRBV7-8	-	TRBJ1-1	CASSLSIYGGLNTEAFF	TGTGCCAGCAGCTTATCGATCTATGGCGGACTTAACACTGAAGCTTTCTTT
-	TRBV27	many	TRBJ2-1	CASSVLGHSSYNEQFF	TGTGCCAGCAGTGTTCTGGGACATTCCTCCTACAATGAGCAGTTCTTC
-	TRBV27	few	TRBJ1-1	CASSLYGTDTEAFF	TGTGCCAGCAGTTTATATGGGACCGACACTGAAGCTTTCTTT
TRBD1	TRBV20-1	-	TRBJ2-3	CSASPIYRTGGFTDTQYF	TGCAGTGCTAGTCCCATATATAGGACAGGGGGCTTCACAGATACGCAGTATTTT
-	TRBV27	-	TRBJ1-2	CASSLSNLPGVYGYTF	TGTGCCAGCAGTTTATCGAACCTACCAGGAGTCTATGGCTACACCTTC
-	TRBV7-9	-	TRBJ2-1	CASSLGGSREQFF	TGTGCCAGCAGCTTAGGCGGGTCCAGGGAGCAGTTCTTC
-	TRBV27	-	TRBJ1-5	CASSAGYGTSNQPQHF	TGTGCCAGCAGTGCCGGCTACGGGACATCCAATCAGCCCCAGCATTTT
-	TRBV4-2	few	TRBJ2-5	CASSQEWGETQYF	TGTGCCAGCAGCCAAGAATGGGGCGAGACCCAGTACTTC
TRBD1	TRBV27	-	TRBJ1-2	CASSFDRGQNYGYTF	TGTGCCAGCAGTTTCGACAGGGGGCAAAACTATGGCTACACCTTC
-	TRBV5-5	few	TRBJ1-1	CASSQTTAQAFF	TGTGCCAGCAGCCAAACTACCGCTCAAGCTTTCTTT
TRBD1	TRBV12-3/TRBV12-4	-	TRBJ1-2	CASSSNRGQSFYGYTF	TGTGCCAGCAGTTCAAACCGGGGACAGAGTTTCTATGGCTACACCTTC
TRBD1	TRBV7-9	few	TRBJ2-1	CASSFTGTGTNEQFF	TGTGCCAGCAGCTTTACCGGGACAGGGACGAATGAGCAGTTCTTC
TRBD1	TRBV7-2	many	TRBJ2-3	CASSPRGTGLTTDTQYF	TGTGCCAGCAGCCCGCGGGGGACAGGGTTAACCACAGATACGCAGTATTTT
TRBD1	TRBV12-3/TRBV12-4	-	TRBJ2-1	CASSPGQGTYEQFF	TGTGCCAGCAGTCCGGGACAGGGAACGTATGAGCAGTTCTTC
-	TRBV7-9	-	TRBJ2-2	CAGRQSNENTGELFF	TGTGCCGGACGACAGAGCAACGAGAACACCGGGGAGCTGTTTTTT
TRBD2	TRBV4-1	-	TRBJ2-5	CASSQDLAGIQETQYF	TGCGCCAGCAGCCAAGATCTAGCGGGTATACAAGAGACCCAGTACTTC
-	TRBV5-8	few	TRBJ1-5	CASSLETRVPVIYSNQPQHF	TGTGCCAGCAGCTTGGAGACCAGGGTTCCGGTTATCTATAGCAATCAGCCCCAGCATTTT
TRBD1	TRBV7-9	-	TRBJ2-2	CASSFGTGKAGELFF	TGTGCCAGCAGCTTCGGGACAGGGAAGGCCGGGGAGCTGTTTTTT
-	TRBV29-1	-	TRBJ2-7	CSGGPGTYEQYF	TGCAGCGGTGGACCTGGCACCTACGAGCAGTACTTC
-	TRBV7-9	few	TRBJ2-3	CASSSVSLGTDTQYF	TGTGCCAGCAGCTCAGTGTCATTGGGGACAGATACGCAGTATTTT
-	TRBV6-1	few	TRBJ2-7	CASSEAPGSPYEQYF	TGTGCCAGCAGTGAAGCGCCAGGGAGCCCCTACGAGCAGTACTTC
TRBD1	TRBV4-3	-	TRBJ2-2	CASSQDRGFLLAGELFF	TGCGCCAGCAGCCAAGACAGGGGGTTTCTCCTCGCCGGGGAGCTGTTTTTT
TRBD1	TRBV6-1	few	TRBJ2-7	CASSETGTGTYEQYF	TGTGCCAGCAGTGAAACGGGGACAGGGACCTACGAGCAGTACTTC
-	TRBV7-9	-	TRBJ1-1	CASSLNPFGNTEAFF	TGTGCCAGCAGCTTAAATCCTTTTGGGAACACTGAAGCTTTCTTT
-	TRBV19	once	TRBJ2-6	CASSMERGSGANVLTF	TGTGCCAGTAGTATGGAAAGAGGGTCTGGGGCCAACGTCCTGACTTTC
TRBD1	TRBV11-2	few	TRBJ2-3	CASSPGQGRDTQYF	TGTGCCAGCAGCCCTGGACAGGGCCGGGATACGCAGTATTTT
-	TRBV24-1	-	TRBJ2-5	CATSDSGAGPPETQYF	TGTGCCACCAGTGATTCGGGGGCAGGCCCTCCGGAGACCCAGTACTTC
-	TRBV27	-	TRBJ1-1	CANSLGTGTEAFF	TGTGCCAACAGTCTCGGGACGGGCACTGAAGCTTTCTTT
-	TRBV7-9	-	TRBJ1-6	CAGVGGNNSPLHF	TGTGCCGGGGTAGGGGGTAATAATTCACCCCTCCACTTT
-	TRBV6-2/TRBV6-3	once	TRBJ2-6	CASSYSVMRSGANVLTF	TGTGCCAGCAGTTACTCGGTAATGCGCTCTGGGGCCAACGTCCTGACTTTC
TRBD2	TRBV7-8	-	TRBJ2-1	CVSSSREVSYNEQFF	TGTGTCAGCAGCTCGCGGGAGGTCTCCTACAATGAGCAGTTCTTC
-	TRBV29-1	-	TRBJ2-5	CSVDHCEEDQETQYF	TGCAGCGTTGATCATTGCGAGGAAGACCAAGAGACCCAGTACTTC
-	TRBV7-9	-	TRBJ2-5	CASSWLGTATGETQYF	TGTGCCAGCAGCTGGCTAGGGACTGCCACCGGGGAGACCCAGTACTTC
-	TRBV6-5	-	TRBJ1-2	CASSYRGGQRMGYTF	TGTGCCAGCAGTTACAGGGGCGGACAGAGGATGGGCTACACCTTC
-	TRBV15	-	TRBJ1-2	CATSRDPGVDGYTF	TGTGCCACCAGCAGAGACCCAGGGGTGGATGGCTACACCTTC
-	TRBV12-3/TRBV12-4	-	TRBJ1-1	CASSLDNLNTEAFF	TGTGCCAGCAGTTTAGACAACCTGAACACTGAAGCTTTCTTT
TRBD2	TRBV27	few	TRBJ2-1	CASSKIPYIAGAYNEQFF	TGTGCCAGCAGTAAGATCCCTTACATAGCGGGGGCCTACAATGAGCAGTTCTTC